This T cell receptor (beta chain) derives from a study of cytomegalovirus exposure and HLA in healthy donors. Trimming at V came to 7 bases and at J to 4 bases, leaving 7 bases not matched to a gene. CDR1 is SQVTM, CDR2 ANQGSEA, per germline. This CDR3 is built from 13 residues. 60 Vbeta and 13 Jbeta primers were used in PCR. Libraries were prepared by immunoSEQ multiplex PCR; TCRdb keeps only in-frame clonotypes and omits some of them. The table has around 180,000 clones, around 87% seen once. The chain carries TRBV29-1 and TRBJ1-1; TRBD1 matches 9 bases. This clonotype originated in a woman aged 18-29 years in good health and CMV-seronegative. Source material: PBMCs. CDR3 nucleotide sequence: TGCAGCGCACAGGGGGCTGGGAGCACTGAAGCTTTCTTT. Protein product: CSAQGAGSTEAFF.